Each of the 5 T cell receptor beta chains below was sequenced from the same sample in a study of beta chain features in type 1 diabetes. cDNA synthesis used the whole RNA isolate, giving expressed TCRB sequences. Only in-frame clones appear in the TCRdb table, and some are missing; sequencing was by immunoSEQ multiplex PCR. The sample lists 200,000 to 300,000 clones, about 30% occurring once. What was sequenced was central memory CD4+ T cells from blood. The origin of the receptors is a man younger than 40 in good health.

This clone has only a few counts. This chain links TRBV5-4 with TRBJ2-3; the D gene is possibly TRBD2 (6 bases). Germline values: CDR1 SGHNT, CDR2 YYREEE (reference sequence). The CDR3 has 18 amino acids. Trimming cost V 5 bases and J 0 bases, with 22 bases left between them. As DNA, the CDR3 is TGTGCCAGCAGTTCCCAGCTGGGGGGTCGTGGAAGCACAGATACGCAGTATTTT. Translating gives CASSSQLGGRGSTDTQYF.

V usage is TRBV7-2 and J usage is TRBJ1-2, with D unclear. The V end was cut by 5 bases, the J end by 8 bases, with 15 bases between. The CDR3 totals 13 residues. Germline values: CDR1 SGHTA, CDR2 FQGNSA. The CDR3 spells CASSPRREGGYTF. The CDR3 bases are TGTGCCAGCAGCCCCAGAAGGGAAGGAGGCTACACCTTC.

V gene TRBV4-1 combines with J gene TRBJ2-5, with 11 bases aligning to TRBD2. After removal of 1 base from V and 2 bases from J, the junction contained 9 bases not matched to a gene. The germline V gene has CDR1 MGHRA and CDR2 YSYEKL. The CDR3 consists of 18 residues. The CDR3 here is CASSQGPSGGSGQETQYF. The CDR3 DNA is TGCGCCAGCAGCCAAGGGCCTAGCGGGGGGTCGGGACAAGAGACCCAGTACTTC.

The J gene is TRBJ1-2, the V gene TRBV29-1; a possible D gene is TRBD1 (5 bases). V was pared by 4 bases and J by 0 bases, with 9 bases between. Per the germline V gene, CDR1 is SQVTM and CDR2 is ANQGSEA. The CDR3 is 13 residues long. CDR3 residues: CSVGLTANYGYTF. In nucleotides, the CDR3 is TGCAGCGTTGGGCTGACAGCTAACTATGGCTACACCTTC.

V gene TRBV5-1 combines with J gene TRBJ1-2; D remains unclear. Germline V lookup: CDR1 SGHRS, CDR2 YFSETQ. The CDR3 runs 14 residues. V lost 3 bases and J lost 4, with 13 bases in between. The CDR3 coding sequence is TGCGCCAGCAGCTACGAATCCGCAGGCTATGGCTACACCTTC. This sequence encodes CASSYESAGYGYTF.